The 21 T cell receptor beta chains in this list originate from one sample, sequenced in a study of T cell responses to AZD1222 COVID-19 vaccine. Sequencing was performed with immunoSEQ multiplex PCR; in TCRdb, only in-frame clones are kept and a portion is missing. This table has roughly 120,000 clones, 89% appearing once. Sequences were derived from peripheral blood, sampled on day 0 of AZD1222 vaccination. Source of these receptors: an adult in good health.

This clone was seen once. The chain recombines TRBV28 with TRBJ2-2; TRBD2 aligns across 13 bases. V shed 2 bases and J 3 bases; nucleotides not matched to a gene: 3. Germline lookup yields CDR1 MDHEN and CDR2 SYDVKM. The CDR3 loop spans 17 amino acids. CDR3 sequence: CASSLTSGGADTGELFF. CDR3 nucleotides: TGTGCCAGCAGTTTAACTAGCGGGGGGGCTGACACCGGGGAGCTGTTTTTT. The complete variable domain, with remaining parts taken from reference TRBV28 and TRBJ2-2, reads DVKVTQSSRYLVKRTGEKVFLECVQDMDHENMFWYRQDPGLGLRLIYFSYDVKMKEKGDIPEGYSVSREKKERFSLILESASTNQTSMYLCASSLTSGGADTGELFFGEGSRLTVL.

The V and J genes are TRBV2 and TRBJ1-3; D ambiguous. Germline CDR1 SNHLY, CDR2 FYNNEI. The CDR3 extends over 14 amino acids. V was pared by 5 bases and J by 2 bases, with 10 bases between. Written as DNA, the CDR3 is TGTGCCAGCAGTTTTGGAGGACCTGGAAACACCATATATTTT. Translated: CASSFGGPGNTIYF.

The chain combines TRBV28 with TRBJ2-1, with 7 positions matching TRBD1. The CDR3 loop spans 12 amino acids. The V gene's germline CDR1 is MDHEN and CDR2 SYDVKM. Losses at the gene ends were 7 bases for V and 9 bases for J; bases not matched to a gene: 6. The CDR3 DNA follows: TGTGCCAGCACACAACAGGGGATTGAGCAGTTCTTC. This gives the protein CASTQQGIEQFF.

V is TRBV10-3 and J is TRBJ1-6, with 10 bases aligning to TRBD1. CDR3 length: 15 residues. After removal of 4 bases from V and 8 bases from J, the junction contained 5 bases not matched to a gene. Germline values: CDR1 ENHRY, CDR2 SYGVKD. This CDR3 is CAISVRGTGDSPLHF. CDR3 DNA sequence: TGTGCCATCAGTGTGCGCGGGACAGGGGATTCACCCCTCCACTTT.

A single count supports this clone. The chain couples TRBV7-6 to TRBJ2-1, with D maybe TRBD2 (5 bases). This CDR3 is built from 14 residues. Trimming removed 5 bases from V and 9 bases from J, with 17 bases in between. Germline CDR1 is SGHVS and CDR2 is FNYEAQ. The CDR3 loop reads CASSRELVVSEQFF. The CDR3 bases are TGTGCCAGCAGCCGCGAACTAGTTGTGTCTGAGCAGTTCTTC.

The chain uses TRBV28 and TRBJ1-5, with 10 bases identical to TRBD1. Looked up from germline, CDR1 is MDHEN and CDR2 is SYDVKM. Trimming removed 3 bases from V and 2 bases from J; junction bases left unmatched: 1. The CDR3 contains 15 residues. CDR3 sequence (DNA): TGTGCCAGCAGTTTCGGGACAGGGGGCAATCAGCCCCAGCATTTT. Its translation: CASSFGTGGNQPQHF.

The chain uses TRBV7-9 and TRBJ2-1; 10 positions match TRBD2. The J segment lost 6 bases and the V segment lost 6 bases, leaving 8 bases of the junction unmatched. The CDR3 loop spans 15 amino acids. The germline V gene encodes CDR1 SEHNR and CDR2 FQNEAQ (reference sequence). The DNA for the CDR3 is TGTGCCAGCAGACCGAGCGGGAGGGCGGGCAATGAGCAGTTCTTC. This gives the protein CASRPSGRAGNEQFF.

This chain connects TRBV12-3 or TRBV12-4 to TRBJ1-1; D may be TRBD1 (6 bases). The V end was cut by 4 bases, the J end by 5 bases, with 11 bases between. The CDR3 has 13 amino acids. The CDR3 region is CASSSPQGTEAFF. The CDR3 bases are TGTGCCAGCAGTTCCCCGCAGGGGACTGAAGCTTTCTTT.

This clone was counted once. V is TRBV28 and J is TRBJ1-3, with TRBD1 matching 8 bases. CDR1 is MDHEN and CDR2 is SYDVKM in the germline V gene. V gave up 6 bases and J gave up 3 bases; unmatched junction bases: 10. The CDR3 spans 16 residues. CDR3 DNA sequence: TGTGCCAGCAGAGAATTGTCAGGGGGCTTTGGAAACACCATATATTTT. This sequence encodes CASRELSGGFGNTIYF. Based on the CDR3 plus reference TRBV28 and TRBJ1-3, the full variable domain is DVKVTQSSRYLVKRTGEKVFLECVQDMDHENMFWYRQDPGLGLRLIYFSYDVKMKEKGDIPEGYSVSREKKERFSLILESASTNQTSMYLCASRELSGGFGNTIYFGEGSWLTVV.

The chain is built from TRBV14 and TRBJ1-6, with D unclear. This CDR3 spans 13 amino acids. The ends were cut back, 4 bases at V and 7 bases at J, with 8 bases in the middle. The germline V gene has CDR1 SGHDN and CDR2 FVKESK. CDR3 protein: CASSLLINSPLHF. The CDR3 bases are TGTGCCAGCAGCCTTTTGATCAATTCACCCCTCCACTTT.

There are a few counts of this clone. The chain couples TRBV5-1 to TRBJ1-3, with TRBD1 matching over 7 bases. The V and J ends lost 4 bases and 1 base, in that order; junction bases with no gene match: 5. There are 15 residues in the CDR3. Germline CDR1 reads SGHRS; CDR2 reads YFSETQ. The DNA of the CDR3 is TGCGCCAGCAGCGCCATGGGACAGTCTGGAAACACCATATATTTT. Translated, it gives CASSAMGQSGNTIYF.

V usage is TRBV7-9 and J usage is TRBJ2-7, with TRBD1 matching over 9 bases. This CDR3 comprises 17 residues. From germline, CDR1 is SEHNR and CDR2 FQNEAQ (reference sequence). V was clipped by 4 bases and J by 1 base; unmatched bases: 11. In DNA, the CDR3 is TGTGCCAGCAGCTCAAACAACAGGGGGCATTTTTCCTACGAGCAGTACTTC. Translating it yields CASSSNNRGHFSYEQYF.

The V and J genes are TRBV18 and TRBJ2-5; D possibly corresponds to TRBD1 (6 bases). Germline loops: CDR1 KGHSH, CDR2 LQKENI. This CDR3 has 13 residues. V was pared by 5 bases and J by 4 bases, with 11 bases between. The CDR3 bases are TGTGCCAGCTCAACGGACAGCGTAGAGACCCAGTACTTC. Protein product: CASSTDSVETQYF.

The rearrangement joins TRBV19 to TRBJ1-2; D is perhaps TRBD1 (6 bases). Trimming cost V 7 bases and J 4 bases, with 13 bases left between them. This CDR3 is 13 amino acids long. Germline CDR1 is LNHDA and CDR2 is SQIVND (reference sequence). The CDR3 DNA is TGTGCCAGTAATAAGGGGGAGCGCTATGGCTACACCTTC. Translation: CASNKGERYGYTF.

Here the CDR3 DNA reads TGTGCCAGCAGCCCTACCACTTGGCGGGCCCACAAAAGCACAGATACGCAGTATTTT. Translating gives CASSPTTWRAHKSTDTQYF. This chain connects TRBV7-6 to TRBJ2-3; D possibly corresponds to TRBD2 (5 bases). The CDR3 totals 19 residues. Deletions cut 5 bases from V and 0 bases from J, with 24 bases between. The germline CDR1 and CDR2 sequences are SGHVS and FNYEAQ.

The table lists this clone with a count of one. The chain has TRBV9 and TRBJ1-2; no definite D call. The germline V gene encodes CDR1 SGDLS and CDR2 YYNGEE. This CDR3 region has 16 residues. The V end lost 3 bases, the J end lost 0 bases, and 15 bases lay between the germline ends. The CDR3 loop reads CASSARPGDANYGYTF. As DNA, the CDR3 is TGTGCCAGCAGCGCCCGACCTGGTGATGCTAACTATGGCTACACCTTC.

The CDR3 nucleotides are TGCGCCAGCAGTGAGTCGTCCCCAAACAACACCGGGGAGCTGTTTTTT. It codes for CASSESSPNNTGELFF. The chain has TRBV10-1 and TRBJ2-2; D gene uncertain. The germline gives CDR1 WNHNN, CDR2 SYGVQD (reference sequence). The CDR3 contains 16 residues. With 0 bases removed from V and 2 bases from J, the gap between germline ends came to 10 bases.

The V and J genes are TRBV27 and TRBJ2-2; TRBD2 matches 15 bases. J lost 5 bases, V lost 6 bases, and 1 base had no gene match. The CDR3 length is 15 residues. Germline V gives CDR1 MNHEY, CDR2 SMNVEV (reference sequence). The CDR3 is CASRGLAGGTGELFF. In DNA, the CDR3 is TGTGCCAGCAGGGGACTAGCGGGAGGTACCGGGGAGCTGTTTTTT.

With respect to this clone: In the same sample, other DNA sequences code for this CDR3. V gene TRBV27 combines with J gene TRBJ1-1; D remains ambiguous. Germline CDR1 reads MNHEY; CDR2 reads SMNVEV (reference sequence). Trimming took 6 bases from V and 2 from J, leaving 10 bases between them. The CDR3 contains 13 residues. The CDR3 is CASSFGPNTEAFF. In DNA form, the CDR3 reads TGTGCCAGCAGCTTCGGTCCCAACACTGAAGCTTTCTTT.

V gene TRBV30 combines with J gene TRBJ2-7; weak D call: TRBD2 (5 bases). Germline V gene sequence: CDR1 GTSNPN, CDR2 SVGIG (reference sequence). Between the trimmed V and J ends, which lost 5 bases and 6 bases, there was a span of 11 bases. This CDR3 has 11 amino acids. CDR3 nucleotides: TGTGCCTGGGCGAGGGTAGGCGAGCAGTACTTC. It yields the protein CAWARVGEQYF. The variable domain in full, completed from reference TRBV30 and TRBJ2-7, reads SQTIHQWPATLVQPVGSPLSLECTVEGTSNPNLYWYRQAAGRGLQLLFYSVGIGQISSEVPQNLSASRPQDRQFILSSKKLLLSDSGFYLCAWARVGEQYFGPGTRLTVT.

This chain joins TRBV30 and TRBJ2-5; D is possibly TRBD1 (5 bases). The CDR3 loop spans 11 amino acids. Trimming removed 2 bases from V and 4 bases from J, with 5 bases in between. Germline V gene lookup returns CDR1 GTSNPN and CDR2 SVGIG (reference sequence). The CDR3 DNA is TGTGCCTGGAGTCAGGGAGAGACCCAGTACTTC. This sequence encodes CAWSQGETQYF.